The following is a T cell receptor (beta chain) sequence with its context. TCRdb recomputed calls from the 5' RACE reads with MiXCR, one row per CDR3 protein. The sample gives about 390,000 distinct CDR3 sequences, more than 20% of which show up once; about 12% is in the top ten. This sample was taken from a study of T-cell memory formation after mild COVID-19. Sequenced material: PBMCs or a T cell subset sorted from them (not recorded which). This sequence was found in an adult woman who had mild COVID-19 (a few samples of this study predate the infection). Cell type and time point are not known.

The CDR3 reads CASSFPGLAGDTQYF. DNA for the CDR3: TGTGCCAGCAGTTTCCCTGGACTAGCGGGGGATACGCAGTATTTT. V gene TRBV12-3 or TRBV12-4 combines with J gene TRBJ2-3; TRBD2 matches at 12 bases. The CDR3 is 15 residues long. With 3 bases clipped from V and 6 bases from J, the junction kept 4 bases outside the gene matches.